These T cell receptor beta chains were read from a single sample in a study of vaccination effects on CD4 cells after COVID-19. Sequenced by immunoSEQ multiplex PCR; TCRdb stores in-frame clones only, minus some. The profile covers tens of thousands of clones, with around 70% appearing a single time and about 2.3% taken by the ten largest. These TCRs are of unknown antigen specificity. The sequenced sample was CD4+ T cells from PBMCs cultured without peptide, obtained after COVID-19 vaccination. The receptors come from a human donor who received a COVID-19 vaccine. The CDR3 runs from the conserved cysteine through the conserved F or W. A D gene is named only where the DNA matches it firmly. Not every row has a clone size; where given, it reads once, few, many or a size class.

v_gene: TRBV24-1
abundance: .
d_gene: TRBD2
j_gene: TRBJ2-5
CDR3aa: CATRKTSGGAQYF
CDR3nt: TGTGCCACCAGGAAGACTAGCGGGGGGGCCCAGTACTTC

v_gene: TRBV3-1/TRBV3-2
abundance: .
d_gene: .
j_gene: TRBJ1-4
CDR3aa: CASSQERGQGGEKLFF
CDR3nt: TGTGCCAGCAGCCAAGAACGTGGGCAGGGAGGTGAAAAACTGTTTTTT

v_gene: TRBV3-1/TRBV3-2
abundance: .
d_gene: .
j_gene: TRBJ2-2
CDR3aa: CASSRGGPRTGELFF
CDR3nt: TGTGCCAGCAGCCGTGGGGGGCCGCGCACCGGGGAGCTGTTTTTT

v_gene: TRBV21-1
abundance: .
d_gene: .
j_gene: TRBJ2-1
CDR3aa: CASSPGTGKLDEQFF
CDR3nt: TGTGCCAGCAGCCCCGGGACAGGGAAGTTAGATGAGCAGTTCTTC

v_gene: TRBV30
abundance: .
d_gene: TRBD1
j_gene: TRBJ1-2
CDR3aa: CAWSVLGQGGGYGYTF
CDR3nt: TGTGCCTGGAGTGTGTTAGGACAGGGAGGCGGCTATGGCTACACCTTC

v_gene: TRBV19
abundance: few
d_gene: TRBD1
j_gene: TRBJ1-1
CDR3aa: CASSPQGVRTEAFF
CDR3nt: TGTGCCAGTAGTCCCCAGGGGGTGAGGACTGAAGCTTTCTTT

v_gene: TRBV28
abundance: .
d_gene: TRBD1
j_gene: TRBJ1-2
CDR3aa: CASTFRDRGRLGFYGYTF
CDR3nt: TGTGCCAGCACCTTCCGGGACAGGGGGCGTCTCGGGTTCTATGGCTACACCTTC

v_gene: TRBV18
abundance: .
d_gene: .
j_gene: TRBJ2-3
CDR3aa: CASSPPGTDTQYF
CDR3nt: TGTGCCAGCTCACCACCGGGAACAGATACGCAGTATTTT

v_gene: TRBV27
abundance: .
d_gene: .
j_gene: TRBJ1-1
CDR3aa: CASRIAGRGTEAFF
CDR3nt: TGTGCCAGCAGGATAGCAGGAAGGGGCACTGAAGCTTTCTTT

v_gene: TRBV10-1
abundance: .
d_gene: TRBD2
j_gene: TRBJ2-1
CDR3aa: CASSELQAGGNSEQFF
CDR3nt: TGCGCCAGCAGTGAACTACAAGCGGGGGGAAATAGTGAGCAGTTCTTC

v_gene: TRBV2
abundance: .
d_gene: TRBD2
j_gene: TRBJ2-1
CDR3aa: CASSERLADNEQFF
CDR3nt: TGTGCCAGCAGTGAGAGGCTAGCGGACAATGAGCAGTTCTTC

v_gene: TRBV4-1
abundance: few
d_gene: .
j_gene: TRBJ2-5
CDR3aa: CASSQGGSEGIKTQYF
CDR3nt: TGCGCCAGCAGCCAAGGGGGATCGGAGGGGATAAAGACCCAGTACTTC

v_gene: TRBV6-5
abundance: few
d_gene: TRBD1
j_gene: TRBJ1-6
CDR3aa: CASSYSGQVYNSPLHF
CDR3nt: TGTGCCAGCAGTTACTCTGGACAGGTGTATAATTCACCCCTCCACTTT

v_gene: TRBV10-2
abundance: .
d_gene: .
j_gene: TRBJ1-2
CDR3aa: CASKESGAGYTF
CDR3nt: TGCGCCAGCAAAGAGTCGGGGGCAGGCTACACCTTC

v_gene: TRBV19
abundance: .
d_gene: .
j_gene: TRBJ1-3
CDR3aa: CASRQNSGSGNTIYF
CDR3nt: TGTGCCAGTAGGCAAAACAGCGGCTCTGGAAACACCATATATTTT

v_gene: TRBV5-1
abundance: few
d_gene: .
j_gene: TRBJ1-6
CDR3aa: CASSELGQKDSPLHF
CDR3nt: TGCGCCAGCAGCGAGCTGGGACAAAAGGATTCACCCCTCCACTTT

v_gene: TRBV18
abundance: .
d_gene: TRBD1
j_gene: TRBJ2-5
CDR3aa: CASSPRGQGDQETQYF
CDR3nt: TGTGCCAGCTCACCACGGGGACAGGGGGACCAAGAGACCCAGTACTTC

v_gene: TRBV7-2
abundance: .
d_gene: .
j_gene: TRBJ1-1
CDR3aa: CASSLLSEGVTEAFF
CDR3nt: TGTGCCAGCAGCTTACTCAGTGAGGGGGTTACTGAAGCTTTCTTT

v_gene: TRBV4-1
abundance: .
d_gene: .
j_gene: TRBJ1-2
CDR3aa: CASSQVVVVYGYTF
CDR3nt: TGCGCCAGCAGCCAAGTGGTCGTCGTCTATGGCTACACCTTC

v_gene: TRBV4-1
abundance: .
d_gene: .
j_gene: TRBJ1-3
CDR3aa: CASSQLPKGGTGNTIYF
CDR3nt: TGCGCCAGCAGCCAATTGCCGAAGGGTGGAACTGGAAACACCATATATTTT

v_gene: TRBV5-1
abundance: .
d_gene: TRBD1
j_gene: TRBJ2-1
CDR3aa: CASKFEGARQFF
CDR3nt: TGCGCCAGCAAGTTCGAGGGGGCGAGGCAGTTCTTC

v_gene: TRBV28
abundance: .
d_gene: TRBD1
j_gene: TRBJ1-1
CDR3aa: CASSLLAGGPTEAFF
CDR3nt: TGTGCCAGCAGTTTATTAGCAGGGGGCCCGACTGAAGCTTTCTTT

v_gene: TRBV7-8
abundance: few
d_gene: TRBD1
j_gene: TRBJ1-5
CDR3aa: CASSPDVWTGALFGNQPQHF
CDR3nt: TGTGCCAGCAGCCCTGACGTTTGGACAGGGGCGTTATTTGGCAATCAGCCCCAGCATTTT

v_gene: TRBV20-1
abundance: once
d_gene: .
j_gene: TRBJ2-5
CDR3aa: CSASVSTQETQYF
CDR3nt: TGCAGTGCTAGTGTCTCTACCCAAGAGACCCAGTACTTC

v_gene: TRBV10-2
abundance: .
d_gene: .
j_gene: TRBJ1-4
CDR3aa: CASRPGERGLFF
CDR3nt: TGCGCCAGCAGGCCAGGGGAGAGGGGACTGTTTTTT

v_gene: TRBV5-8
abundance: .
d_gene: .
j_gene: TRBJ2-2
CDR3aa: CASSLTVHTGELFF
CDR3nt: TGTGCCAGCAGCTTGACAGTCCACACCGGGGAGCTGTTTTTT

v_gene: TRBV14
abundance: once
d_gene: TRBD1
j_gene: TRBJ1-2
CDR3aa: CASSLTGGSGYTF
CDR3nt: TGTGCCAGCAGCCTGACAGGGGGCTCTGGCTACACCTTC

v_gene: TRBV6-1
abundance: .
d_gene: .
j_gene: TRBJ1-1
CDR3aa: CASSELVNTEAFF
CDR3nt: TGTGCCAGCAGTGAACTGGTGAACACTGAAGCTTTCTTT

v_gene: TRBV10-3
abundance: .
d_gene: TRBD1
j_gene: TRBJ1-1
CDR3aa: CAISEVDREGTEAFF
CDR3nt: TGTGCCATCAGTGAGGTTGACAGGGAAGGCACTGAAGCTTTCTTT